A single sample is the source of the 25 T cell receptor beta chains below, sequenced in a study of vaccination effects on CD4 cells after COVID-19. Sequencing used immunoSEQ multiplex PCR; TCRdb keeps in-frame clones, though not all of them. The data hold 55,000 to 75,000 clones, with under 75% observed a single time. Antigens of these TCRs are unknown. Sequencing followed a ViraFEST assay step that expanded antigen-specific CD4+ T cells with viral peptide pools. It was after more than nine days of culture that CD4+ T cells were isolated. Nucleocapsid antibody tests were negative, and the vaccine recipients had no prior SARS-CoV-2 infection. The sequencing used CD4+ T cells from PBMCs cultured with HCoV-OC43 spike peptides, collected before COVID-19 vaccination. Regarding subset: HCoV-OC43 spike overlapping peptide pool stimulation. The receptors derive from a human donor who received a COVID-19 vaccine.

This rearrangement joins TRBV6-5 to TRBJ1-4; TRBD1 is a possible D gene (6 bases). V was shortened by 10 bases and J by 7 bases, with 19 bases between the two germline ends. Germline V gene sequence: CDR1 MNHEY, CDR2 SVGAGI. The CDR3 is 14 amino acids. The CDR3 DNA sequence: TGTGCCATTCCTGGTGGGGGGGCGCGTGAAAAACTGTTTTTT. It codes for CAIPGGGAREKLFF.

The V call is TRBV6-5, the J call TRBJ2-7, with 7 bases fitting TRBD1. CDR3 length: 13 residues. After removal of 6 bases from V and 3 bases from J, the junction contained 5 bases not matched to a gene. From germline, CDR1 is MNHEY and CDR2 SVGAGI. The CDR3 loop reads CASSQNRGYEQYV. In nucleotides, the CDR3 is TGTGCCAGCAGCCAGAACAGGGGCTACGAGCAGTACGTC.

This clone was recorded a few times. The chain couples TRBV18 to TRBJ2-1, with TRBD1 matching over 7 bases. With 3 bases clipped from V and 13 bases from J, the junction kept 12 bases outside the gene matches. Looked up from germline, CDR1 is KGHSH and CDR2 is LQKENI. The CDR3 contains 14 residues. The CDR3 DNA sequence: TGTGCCAGCTCACCGGCACAACAGGGGAGAGCCCAGTTCTTC. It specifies CASSPAQQGRAQFF.

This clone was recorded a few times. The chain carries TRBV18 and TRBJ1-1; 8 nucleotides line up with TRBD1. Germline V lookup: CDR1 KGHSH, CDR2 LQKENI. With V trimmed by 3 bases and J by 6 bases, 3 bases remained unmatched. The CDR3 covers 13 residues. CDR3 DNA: TGTGCCAGCTCACCTGGACAGGGACCTGAAGCTTTCTTT. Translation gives CASSPGQGPEAFF.

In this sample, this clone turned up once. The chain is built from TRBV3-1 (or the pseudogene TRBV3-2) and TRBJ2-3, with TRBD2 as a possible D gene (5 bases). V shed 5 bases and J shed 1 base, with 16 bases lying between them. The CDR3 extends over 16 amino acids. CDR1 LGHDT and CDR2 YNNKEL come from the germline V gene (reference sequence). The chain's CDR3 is CASSSRVVSGTDTQYF. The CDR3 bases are TGTGCCAGCAGCTCAAGAGTAGTTAGCGGCACAGATACGCAGTATTTT.

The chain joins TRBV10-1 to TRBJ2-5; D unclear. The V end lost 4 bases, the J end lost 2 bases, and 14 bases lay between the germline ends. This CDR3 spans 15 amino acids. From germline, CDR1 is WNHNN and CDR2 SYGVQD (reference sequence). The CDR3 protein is CASSAEENFQETQYF. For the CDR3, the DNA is TGCGCCAGCAGTGCCGAAGAGAACTTTCAAGAGACCCAGTACTTC.

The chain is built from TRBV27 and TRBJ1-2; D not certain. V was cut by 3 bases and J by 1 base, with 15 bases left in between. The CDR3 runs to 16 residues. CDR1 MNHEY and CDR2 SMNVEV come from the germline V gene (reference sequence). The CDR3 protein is CASSLRWAGLNYGYTF. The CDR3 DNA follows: TGTGCCAGCAGTTTGAGGTGGGCAGGTCTTAACTATGGCTACACCTTC.

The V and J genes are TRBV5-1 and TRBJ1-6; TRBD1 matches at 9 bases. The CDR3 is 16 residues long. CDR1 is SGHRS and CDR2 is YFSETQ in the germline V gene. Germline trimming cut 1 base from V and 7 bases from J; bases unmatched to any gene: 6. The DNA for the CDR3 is TGCGCCAGCAGCTTGTGGACAGGGGTGGGAAATTCACCCCTCCACTTT. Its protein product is CASSLWTGVGNSPLHF.

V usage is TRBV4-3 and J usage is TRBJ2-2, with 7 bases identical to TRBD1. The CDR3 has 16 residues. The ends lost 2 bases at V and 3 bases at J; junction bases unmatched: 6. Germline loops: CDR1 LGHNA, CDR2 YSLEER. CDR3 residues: CASSQPSGTDTGELFF. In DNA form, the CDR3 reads TGCGCCAGCAGCCAACCCTCCGGGACAGACACCGGGGAGCTGTTTTTT.

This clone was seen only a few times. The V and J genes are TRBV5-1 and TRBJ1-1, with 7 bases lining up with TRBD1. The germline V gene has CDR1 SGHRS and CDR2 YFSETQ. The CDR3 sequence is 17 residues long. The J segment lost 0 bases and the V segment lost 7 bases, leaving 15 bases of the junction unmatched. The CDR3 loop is CASYETRGTGMNTEAFF. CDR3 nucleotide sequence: TGCGCCAGCTATGAAACCAGGGGGACGGGGATGAACACTGAAGCTTTCTTT.

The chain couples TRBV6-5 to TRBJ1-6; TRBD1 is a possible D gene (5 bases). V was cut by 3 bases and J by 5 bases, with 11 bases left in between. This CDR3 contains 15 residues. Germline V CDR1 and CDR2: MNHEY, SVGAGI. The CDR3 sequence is CASSYVGRDNSPLHF. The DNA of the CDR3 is TGTGCCAGCAGTTATGTGGGACGGGATAATTCACCCCTCCACTTT.

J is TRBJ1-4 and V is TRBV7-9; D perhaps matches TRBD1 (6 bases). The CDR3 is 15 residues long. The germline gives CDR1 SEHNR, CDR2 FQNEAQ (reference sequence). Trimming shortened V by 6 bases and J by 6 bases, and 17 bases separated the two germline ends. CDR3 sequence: CASSRTGNFDEKLFF. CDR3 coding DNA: TGTGCCAGCAGTCGAACAGGGAACTTCGATGAAAAACTGTTTTTT.

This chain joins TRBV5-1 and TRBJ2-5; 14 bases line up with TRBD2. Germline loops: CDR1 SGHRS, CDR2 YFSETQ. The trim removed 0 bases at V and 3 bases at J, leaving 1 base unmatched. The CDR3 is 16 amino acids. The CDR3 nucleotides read TGCGCCAGCAGCTTGGGACTAGCGGGGGGGGAAGAGACCCAGTACTTC. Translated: CASSLGLAGGEETQYF.

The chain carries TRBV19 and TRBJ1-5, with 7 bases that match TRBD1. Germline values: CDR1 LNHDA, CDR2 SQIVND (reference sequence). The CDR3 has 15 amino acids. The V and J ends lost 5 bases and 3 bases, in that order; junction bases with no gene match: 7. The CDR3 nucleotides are TGTGCCAGTAGTCTACAGACAGGGATCAATCAGCCCCAGCATTTT. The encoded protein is CASSLQTGINQPQHF.

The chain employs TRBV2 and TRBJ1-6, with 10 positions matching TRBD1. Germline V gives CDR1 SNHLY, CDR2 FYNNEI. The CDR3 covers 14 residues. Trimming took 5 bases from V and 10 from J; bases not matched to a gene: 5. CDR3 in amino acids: CASSLDRGRSPLHF. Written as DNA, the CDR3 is TGTGCCAGCAGTTTGGACAGGGGGAGGTCACCCCTCCACTTT.

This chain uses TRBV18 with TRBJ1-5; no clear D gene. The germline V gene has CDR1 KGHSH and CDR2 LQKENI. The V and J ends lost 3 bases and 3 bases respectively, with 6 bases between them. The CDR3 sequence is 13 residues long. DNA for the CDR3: TGTGCCAGCTCACCTTCCACCAATCAGCCCCAGCATTTT. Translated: CASSPSTNQPQHF. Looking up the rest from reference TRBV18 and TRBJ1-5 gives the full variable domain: NAGVMQNPRHLVRRRGQEARLRCSPMKGHSHVYWYRQLPEEGLKFMVYLQKENIIDESGMPKERFSAEFPKEGPSILRIQQVVRGDSAAYFCASSPSTNQPQHFGDGTRLSIL.

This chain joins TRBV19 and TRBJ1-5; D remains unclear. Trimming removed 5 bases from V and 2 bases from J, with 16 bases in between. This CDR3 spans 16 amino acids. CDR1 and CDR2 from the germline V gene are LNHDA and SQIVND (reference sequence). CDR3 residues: CASSRTAPGRNQPQHF. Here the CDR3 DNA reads TGTGCCAGTAGTCGAACCGCACCGGGCCGCAATCAGCCCCAGCATTTT.

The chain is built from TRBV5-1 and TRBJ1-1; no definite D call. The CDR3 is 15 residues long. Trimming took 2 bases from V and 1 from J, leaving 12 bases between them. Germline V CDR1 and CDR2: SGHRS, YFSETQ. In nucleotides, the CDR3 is TGCGCCAGCAGCTTAAGGTCTGCAGGGAACACTGAAGCTTTCTTT. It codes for CASSLRSAGNTEAFF. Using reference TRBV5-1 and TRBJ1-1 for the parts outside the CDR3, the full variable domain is KAGVTQTPRYLIKTRGQQVTLSCSPISGHRSVSWYQQTPGQGLQFLFEYFSETQRNKGNFPGRFSGRQFSNSRSEMNVSTLELGDSALYLCASSLRSAGNTEAFFGQGTRLTVV.

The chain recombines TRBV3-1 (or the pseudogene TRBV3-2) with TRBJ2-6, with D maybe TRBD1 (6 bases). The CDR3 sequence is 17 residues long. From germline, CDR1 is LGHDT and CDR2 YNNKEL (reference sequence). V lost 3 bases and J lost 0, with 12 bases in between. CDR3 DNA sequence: TGTGCCAGCAGCCAGGGTACAGGGAGCTCTGGGGCCAACGTCCTGACTTTC. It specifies CASSQGTGSSGANVLTF.

The CDR3 coding sequence is TGTGCCAGCAGCCAAGATAATCTCTATTCACCCCTCCACTTT. It translates to CASSQDNLYSPLHF. The gene calls are TRBV3-1 (or the pseudogene TRBV3-2) and TRBJ1-6, with D hard to call. Germline assignment: CDR1 LGHDT and CDR2 YNNKEL (reference sequence). The V end was cut by 0 bases, the J end by 8 bases, with 8 bases between. The CDR3 consists of 14 residues.

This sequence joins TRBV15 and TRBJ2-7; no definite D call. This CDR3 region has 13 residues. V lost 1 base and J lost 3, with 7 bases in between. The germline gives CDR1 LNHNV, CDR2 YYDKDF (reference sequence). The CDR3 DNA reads TGTGCCACCAGCAGAGGGACCCACTACGAGCAGTACGTC. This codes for CATSRGTHYEQYV.

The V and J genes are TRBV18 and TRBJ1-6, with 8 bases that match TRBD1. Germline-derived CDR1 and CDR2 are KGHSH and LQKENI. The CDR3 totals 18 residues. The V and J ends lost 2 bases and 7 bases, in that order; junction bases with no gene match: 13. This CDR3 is CASSPTFTRQGRNSPLHF. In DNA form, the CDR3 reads TGTGCCAGCTCACCAACATTCACCCGACAGGGGAGGAATTCACCCCTCCACTTT.

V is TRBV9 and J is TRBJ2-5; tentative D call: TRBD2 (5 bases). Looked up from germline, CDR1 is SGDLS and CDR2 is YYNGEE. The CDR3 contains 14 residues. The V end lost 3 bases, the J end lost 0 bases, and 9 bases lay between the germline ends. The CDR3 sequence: CASSATSYQETQYF. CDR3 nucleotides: TGTGCCAGCAGCGCTACTAGTTACCAAGAGACCCAGTACTTC.

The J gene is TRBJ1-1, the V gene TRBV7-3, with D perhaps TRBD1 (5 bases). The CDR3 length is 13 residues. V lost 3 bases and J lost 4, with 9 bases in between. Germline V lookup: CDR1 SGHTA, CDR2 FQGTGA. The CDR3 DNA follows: TGTGCCAGCAGCTTGGGGGGGTTCACTGAAGCTTTCTTT. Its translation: CASSLGGFTEAFF.

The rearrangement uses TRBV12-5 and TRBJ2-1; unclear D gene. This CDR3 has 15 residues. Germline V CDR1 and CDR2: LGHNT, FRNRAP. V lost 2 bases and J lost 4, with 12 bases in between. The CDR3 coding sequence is TGTGCTAGTGGTTTGACCCGCAGTCAGTACAATGAGCAGTTCTTC. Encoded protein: CASGLTRSQYNEQFF.